The 25 T cell receptor beta chains below all came from one sample that was sequenced in a study of cytomegalovirus exposure and HLA in healthy donors. PCR primers comprised 60 Vbeta and 13 Jbeta primers. The method was immunoSEQ multiplex PCR; TCRdb's version includes in-frame clones alone and lacks a portion of them. The sample carries more than 95,000 clones, 64% recorded once. Sequenced material: PBMCs. The origin of the receptors is a man aged 60 to 75 in good health and CMV-seronegative.

In this sample, this clone turned up a few times. The chain carries TRBV29-1 and TRBJ2-4, with TRBD1 matching over 8 bases. Germline trimming cut 6 bases from V and 6 bases from J; bases unmatched to any gene: 10. This CDR3 contains 14 residues. Germline CDR1 and CDR2: SQVTM and ANQGSEA. CDR3 DNA: TGCAGCGTCCACGGACAGGGTACGGGAAACATTCAGTACTTC. It yields the protein CSVHGQGTGNIQYF.

The chain combines TRBV2 with TRBJ2-3, with 8 bases matching TRBD2. The CDR3 sequence is 12 residues long. CDR1 is SNHLY and CDR2 is FYNNEI in the germline V gene. The V segment lost 8 bases and the J segment 14 bases; nucleotides outside the gene matches: 12. The CDR3 DNA is TGTGCCAGCTCTCCGGGACTAGGGAGGGGGTATTTT. It specifies CASSPGLGRGYF.

The chain links TRBV7-2 to TRBJ1-1; possibly TRBD1 for D (6 bases). The CDR3 totals 16 residues. V shed 5 bases and J shed 0 bases, with 16 bases lying between them. In germline, CDR1 is SGHTA, CDR2 FQGNSA. The CDR3 coding sequence is TGTGCCAGCAGCCCGGTCGGGACATCCATGAACACTGAAGCTTTCTTT. Residues: CASSPVGTSMNTEAFF.

The rearrangement links TRBV6-1 to TRBJ2-7; 8 bases agree with TRBD1. The trim removed 6 bases at V and 6 bases at J, leaving 10 bases unmatched. Germline V lookup: CDR1 MNHNS, CDR2 SASEGT. CDR3 length equals 14 residues. CDR3 residues: CASRVGQGFAEQYF. CDR3 coding DNA: TGTGCCAGCAGGGTCGGACAGGGATTTGCCGAGCAGTACTTC.

In its sample, this clone was seen a few times. The V and J genes are TRBV28 and TRBJ2-1, with TRBD1 identical over 9 bases. V lost 7 bases, J lost 5 bases, and 9 bases stayed unmatched. This CDR3 contains 15 residues. The germline gives CDR1 MDHEN, CDR2 SYDVKM. CDR3 nucleotide sequence: TGTGCCAGCACCTTAGGGGGACAGGGCCACAATGAGCAGTTCTTC. This codes for CASTLGGQGHNEQFF.

This clone was seen only a few times. This chain uses TRBV6-1 with TRBJ2-7, with D perhaps TRBD2 (5 bases). The CDR3 sequence is 14 residues long. Germline-derived CDR1 and CDR2 are MNHNS and SASEGT. V lost 4 bases, J lost 9 bases, and 19 bases lay in between. The CDR3 here is CASSVSSLRERQYF. The CDR3 DNA is TGTGCCAGCAGTGTTTCTTCACTCCGGGAAAGGCAGTACTTC.

This clone was counted a few times. This chain joins TRBV5-6 and TRBJ2-7; D remains unclear. Trimming removed 1 base from V and 0 bases from J, with 11 bases in between. This CDR3 comprises 15 residues. The germline V gene encodes CDR1 SGHDT and CDR2 YYEEEE. This CDR3 is CASSLMRSYSYEQYF. The CDR3 coding sequence is TGTGCCAGCAGCTTGATGAGGTCGTACTCCTACGAGCAGTACTTC.

The chain combines TRBV15 with TRBJ2-5; 7 bases match TRBD1. The CDR3 is 13 residues long. CDR1 LNHNV and CDR2 YYDKDF come from the germline V gene (reference sequence). V lost 5 bases, J lost 1 base, and 1 base stayed unmatched. In nucleotides, the CDR3 is TGTGCCACCAGCGGGACAGTCCAAGAGACCCAGTACTTC. Translating it yields CATSGTVQETQYF.

The count of this clone is one. The chain uses TRBV5-1 and TRBJ1-6; D is ambiguous. Germline lookup yields CDR1 SGHRS and CDR2 YFSETQ. This CDR3 has 15 amino acids. The V end was cut by 5 bases, the J end by 4 bases, with 13 bases between. CDR3 DNA: TGCGCCAGCAGGGGAGGAGATTCTTATAATTCACCCCTCCACTTT. Protein product: CASRGGDSYNSPLHF.

This chain uses TRBV19 with TRBJ2-5; the D is unclear. Germline lookup yields CDR1 LNHDA and CDR2 SQIVND (reference sequence). V dropped 9 bases and J dropped 1 base, with 12 bases sitting between them. The CDR3 has 13 amino acids. The CDR3: CASGVYSQETQYF. The DNA of the CDR3 is TGTGCCAGCGGCGTCTACAGCCAAGAGACCCAGTACTTC.

This chain joins TRBV14 and TRBJ1-6; a weak D match, TRBD1 (5 bases). Germline values: CDR1 SGHDN, CDR2 FVKESK. This CDR3 region has 16 residues. Trimming took off 0 bases at V and 4 bases at J, with 10 bases between the two ends. The CDR3 region has the DNA TGTGCCAGCAGCCAAGACAGGGTCGGGTATAATTCACCCCTCCACTTT. It encodes CASSQDRVGYNSPLHF.

This clone came up a few times. The chain couples TRBV7-3 to TRBJ2-7, with a possible D match to TRBD1 (6 bases). Trimming pared 1 base from V and 3 bases from J, leaving 13 bases between. There are 15 residues in the CDR3. Germline values: CDR1 SGHTA, CDR2 FQGTGA. The CDR3, as DNA: TGTGCCAGCAGCTTAAGGGCTGGACAGCTCTACGAGCAGTACTTC. This translates into CASSLRAGQLYEQYF. The full variable domain, its missing parts supplied by reference TRBV7-3 and TRBJ2-7, is GAGVSQTPSNKVTEKGKYVELRCDPISGHTALYWYRQSLGQGPEFLIYFQGTGAADDSGLPNDRFFAVRPEGSVSTLKIQRTERGDSAVYLCASSLRAGQLYEQYFGPGTRLTVT.

The rearrangement joins TRBV6-1 to TRBJ1-1; D is unclear. The V end was cut by 3 bases, the J end by 4 bases, with 12 bases between. In germline, CDR1 is MNHNS, CDR2 SASEGT. The CDR3 runs 14 residues. CDR3 nucleotides: TGTGCCAGCAGTGATGGTACGGAGAGCACTGAAGCTTTCTTT. This gives the protein CASSDGTESTEAFF.

The V and J genes are TRBV18 and TRBJ1-1, with 8 bases matching TRBD1. The junction had 9 bases not matched to a gene; V was cut back by 0 bases and J by 0 bases. The germline gives CDR1 KGHSH, CDR2 LQKENI. The CDR3 consists of 18 residues. This chain's CDR3 is CASSPPFRDRRMNTEAFF. The CDR3 DNA reads TGTGCCAGCTCACCACCGTTCCGGGACAGGAGGATGAACACTGAAGCTTTCTTT.

The rearrangement links TRBV6-5 to TRBJ2-4; TRBD1 aligns across 7 bases. The CDR3 has 15 amino acids. V gave up 0 bases and J gave up 9 bases; unmatched junction bases: 8. Looked up from germline, CDR1 is MNHEY and CDR2 is SVGAGI. Here the CDR3 DNA reads TGTGCCAGCAGTTACTCAGGGGGCGCGGCAAGCATTCAGTACTTC. It specifies CASSYSGGAASIQYF.

V usage is TRBV5-1 and J usage is TRBJ1-5, with TRBD1 as a possible D gene (5 bases). The germline V gene has CDR1 SGHRS and CDR2 YFSETQ. The CDR3 runs to 12 residues. V gave up 3 bases and J gave up 9 bases, with 10 bases separating them. The CDR3 loop is CASSYDTGPQHF. The CDR3 nucleotides read TGCGCCAGCAGCTACGATACAGGGCCCCAGCATTTT.

V and J are TRBV5-1 and TRBJ2-2, with TRBD2 as a possible D gene (7 bases). Trimming removed 5 bases from V and 7 bases from J, with 21 bases in between. Germline CDR1 reads SGHRS; CDR2 reads YFSETQ. The CDR3 has 16 amino acids. This CDR3 is CASRPLWGGAGGELFF. The DNA for the CDR3 is TGCGCCAGCAGGCCCCTATGGGGGGGGGCTGGCGGGGAGCTGTTTTTT.

The chain's CDR3 is CASSWAFNQPQHF. CDR3 bases: TGTGCCAGCAGTTGGGCATTCAATCAGCCCCAGCATTTT. The chain uses TRBV2 and TRBJ1-5; D call uncertain. CDR1 and CDR2 (germline): SNHLY, FYNNEI. The CDR3 sequence is 13 residues long. The V end was cut by 5 bases, the J end by 3 bases, with 8 bases between.

The gene calls are TRBV6-1 and TRBJ1-1; weak D call: TRBD1 (6 bases). The germline V gene encodes CDR1 MNHNS and CDR2 SASEGT. Trimming stripped 6 bases from V and 3 bases from J, with 11 bases between. The CDR3 totals 13 residues. CDR3 sequence reads: CASSETGYTEAFF. The CDR3 DNA sequence: TGTGCCAGCAGCGAAACAGGGTACACTGAAGCTTTCTTT.

The chain recombines TRBV6-4 with TRBJ2-1; unclear D gene. This CDR3 contains 15 residues. V lost 0 bases to trimming and J lost 0 bases, with 6 bases between them. Germline values: CDR1 MRHNA, CDR2 SNTAGT. This CDR3 reads CASSDSADSYNEQFF. The CDR3 nucleotides read TGTGCCAGCAGTGACTCGGCGGACTCCTACAATGAGCAGTTCTTC.

The V and J genes are TRBV7-3 and TRBJ2-7; D is unresolved. The V gene lost 4 bases and the J gene lost 3 bases, with 4 bases spanning the gap. CDR1 SGHTA and CDR2 FQGTGA come from the germline V gene. The CDR3 runs 11 residues. CDR3 protein: CASSSLYEQYF. CDR3 nucleotides: TGTGCCAGCAGCTCCCTCTACGAGCAGTACTTC.

Judged by abundance, this clone is medium-sized (0.01 to 0.1%). This same CDR3 is encoded by further DNA sequences in the sample. CDR3 bases: TGCGCCAGCAGCTTGGGAACAGGGGAAGCTTTCTTT. Translation gives CASSLGTGEAFF. The rearrangement joins TRBV5-1 to TRBJ1-1; a possible D gene is TRBD1 (6 bases). Looked up from germline, CDR1 is SGHRS and CDR2 is YFSETQ. There are 12 residues in the CDR3. Trimming took off 0 bases at V and 8 bases at J, with 8 bases between the two ends.

The rearrangement uses TRBV2 and TRBJ1-2; no clear D gene. CDR3 size: 12 residues. V lost 0 bases, J lost 7 bases, and 6 bases lay in between. Germline V CDR1 and CDR2: SNHLY, FYNNEI. The CDR3 bases are TGTGCCAGCAGTGAAGCTGCCGGTGGCTACACCTTC. Translation gives CASSEAAGGYTF.

This clone was seen only a few times. The V gene is TRBV11-3, the J gene TRBJ1-2; D is possibly TRBD1 (5 bases). The CDR3 is 13 amino acids. The germline gives CDR1 SGHNT, CDR2 YENEEA. Trimming left V 5 bases short and J 3 bases short, with 10 bases between. CDR3 DNA: TGTGCCAGCAGCCCCCGCAGGGACTATGGCTACACCTTC. Translating it yields CASSPRRDYGYTF.

The V and J genes are TRBV7-9 and TRBJ1-1, with a tentative D call TRBD1 (5 bases). Germline CDR1 reads SEHNR; CDR2 reads FQNEAQ (reference sequence). The CDR3 is 12 amino acids. With 2 bases removed from V and 6 bases from J, the gap between germline ends came to 7 bases. This CDR3 reads CASSLSGPEAFF. CDR3 nucleotide sequence: TGTGCCAGCAGCTTATCAGGGCCTGAAGCTTTCTTT.